The 27 T cell receptor beta chains reported below all come from one sample, sequenced in a study of T cell responses to AZD1222 COVID-19 vaccine. Method: immunoSEQ multiplex PCR; TCRdb's copy keeps in-frame clones and lacks some. The data contain 150,000 or so clones, 90% to 95% of them seen just once; the ten biggest clones take up around 2.5%. Sample: peripheral blood, taken on day 0 of AZD1222 vaccination. These receptors originate from an adult in good health.

This clone was found a few times. V and J are TRBV6-5 and TRBJ1-2; D is perhaps TRBD1 (6 bases). There are 14 residues in the CDR3. Trimming removed 6 bases at V and 4 bases at J, with 15 bases between. The germline V gene encodes CDR1 MNHEY and CDR2 SVGAGI. The CDR3 DNA reads as TGTGCCAGCAGGGCGAAGGGGGTTCCCTATGGCTACACCTTC. Residues: CASRAKGVPYGYTF.

The chain is built from TRBV7-8 and TRBJ1-5; 9 bases align to TRBD1. CDR1 and CDR2 from the germline V gene are SGHVS and FQNEAQ. This CDR3 is 16 amino acids long. With V trimmed by 8 bases and J by 7 bases, 15 bases remained unmatched. CDR3 DNA: TGTGCCAGCGAAGCCGCCGGGACAGGGATAGAGCAGCCCCAGCATTTT. It encodes CASEAAGTGIEQPQHF.

The chain uses TRBV4-1 and TRBJ1-6; a weak D match, TRBD1 (5 bases). Germline V lookup: CDR1 MGHRA, CDR2 YSYEKL. The CDR3 has 12 amino acids. With 5 bases removed from V and 14 bases from J, the gap between germline ends came to 13 bases. The CDR3 is CASSTTDKSLHF. The DNA of the CDR3 is TGCGCCAGCAGCACCACGGACAAGTCCCTCCACTTT.

This chain connects TRBV21-1 to TRBJ1-2. TRBV21-1 is a recognized pseudogene. This CDR3 comprises 12 residues. The CDR3 spells CASDRARYGYTF. DNA for the CDR3: TGTGCCAGCGATAGAGCACGGTATGGCTACACCTTC.

This chain joins TRBV2 and TRBJ2-7; TRBD2 agrees at 7 bases. The germline V gene encodes CDR1 SNHLY and CDR2 FYNNEI. V trimming: 2 bases; J trimming: 0 bases; junction bases outside the gene matches: 10. This CDR3 region has 17 residues. The CDR3 nucleotides read TGTGCCAGCAGTGAAATTCCTCTAGCGGAGAGCTCCTACGAGCAGTACTTC. Residues: CASSEIPLAESSYEQYF.

The chain is built from TRBV5-1 and TRBJ2-3; 13 nucleotides line up with TRBD2. The CDR3 consists of 18 residues. CDR1 is SGHRS and CDR2 is YFSETQ in the germline V gene. Trimming at V came to 5 bases and at J to 0 bases, leaving 9 bases not matched to a gene. The CDR3 loop is CASSQTSGGSPSTDTQYF. DNA of the CDR3: TGCGCCAGCAGTCAGACTAGCGGGGGGTCGCCCAGCACAGATACGCAGTATTTT.

The chain couples TRBV3-1 (or the pseudogene TRBV3-2) to TRBJ2-7, with 9 nucleotides matching TRBD1. J was trimmed by 0 bases and V by 2 bases; bases with no gene match: 5. The CDR3 has 16 residues. The germline V gene has CDR1 LGHDT and CDR2 YNNKEL (reference sequence). DNA of the CDR3: TGTGCCAGCAGCCAAACCCGGGACAGGGACTCCTACGAGCAGTACTTC. Amino acid sequence: CASSQTRDRDSYEQYF.

This clone was seen only a few times. The chain carries TRBV19 and TRBJ1-2; 7 bases are shared with TRBD1. Losses at the gene ends were 3 bases for V and 8 bases for J; bases not matched to a gene: 6. CDR1 is LNHDA, CDR2 SQIVND, per germline (reference sequence). The CDR3 has 13 amino acids. The CDR3 DNA reads TGTGCCAGTAGTATCGGACAGGCAAGAGGCTACACCTTC. It codes for CASSIGQARGYTF.

About this clone: The junction departs from germline at one end; a sequencing error may be responsible. The J gene is TRBJ2-4, the V gene TRBV5-1; D possibly corresponds to TRBD1 (6 bases). This CDR3 spans 14 amino acids. Germline CDR1 SGHRS, CDR2 YFSETQ. The CDR3 sequence: CASSLRTAQNIQYF. CDR3 sequence (DNA): TGCGCCAGCAGCCTACGGACAGCCCAAAACATTCAGTACTTC.

This chain joins TRBV5-4 and TRBJ2-4, with D maybe TRBD1 (6 bases). Germline CDR1 reads SGHNT; CDR2 reads YYREEE (reference sequence). This CDR3 is 15 amino acids long. The V end lost 7 bases, the J end lost 3 bases, and 17 bases lay between the germline ends. The CDR3 loop reads CASGNREFDKNIQYF. The CDR3 bases are TGTGCCAGCGGAAACAGGGAATTTGACAAAAACATTCAGTACTTC.

This rearrangement joins TRBV25-1 to TRBJ1-6, with D possibly TRBD1 on 5 matching bases. The CDR3 runs to 14 residues. CDR1 is MGHDK, CDR2 SYGVNS, per germline. V gave up 8 bases and J gave up 6 bases, with 14 bases separating them. CDR3 sequence reads: CASRLGTPNSPLHF. As DNA, the CDR3 is TGTGCCAGCCGACTAGGGACCCCTAATTCACCCCTCCACTTT.

This chain uses TRBV27 with TRBJ2-7; no reliable D call. This CDR3 has 20 amino acids. V lost 0 bases to trimming and J lost 1 base, with 25 bases between them. Germline CDR1 MNHEY, CDR2 SMNVEV (reference sequence). The CDR3 sequence is CASSLSQPVDGRWRSYEQYF. The CDR3, as DNA: TGTGCCAGCAGTTTATCCCAGCCCGTTGACGGCAGGTGGAGATCCTACGAGCAGTACTTC.

This clone came up once. The chain uses TRBV9 and TRBJ1-1, with D perhaps TRBD1 (6 bases). The CDR3 sequence is 16 residues long. V was trimmed by 3 bases and J by 3 bases, leaving 18 bases between them. From germline, CDR1 is SGDLS and CDR2 YYNGEE. In nucleotides, the CDR3 is TGTGCCAGCAGCGCGGGGGGCGTCGTTTTGGACACTGAAGCTTTCTTT. This codes for CASSAGGVVLDTEAFF.

This chain uses TRBV19 with TRBJ1-6; 7 nucleotides agree with TRBD1. CDR1 LNHDA and CDR2 SQIVND come from the germline V gene (reference sequence). With V trimmed by 4 bases and J by 5 bases, 8 bases remained unmatched. This CDR3 is built from 16 residues. CDR3 nucleotide sequence: TGTGCCAGTAGTACCCAGACAGGGTACGATAATTCACCCCTCCACTTT. Its protein product is CASSTQTGYDNSPLHF. The whole variable domain, remainder taken from reference TRBV19 and TRBJ1-6, is DGGITQSPKYLFRKEGQNVTLSCEQNLNHDAMYWYRQDPGQGLRLIYYSQIVNDFQKGDIAEGYSVSREKKESFPLTVTSAQKNPTAFYLCASSTQTGYDNSPLHFGNGTRLTVT.

The J gene is TRBJ1-1, the V gene TRBV5-1, with D perhaps TRBD1 (5 bases). Germline CDR1 reads SGHRS; CDR2 reads YFSETQ. This CDR3 has 13 residues. V was clipped by 6 bases and J by 1 base, with 10 bases between them. CDR3 sequence: CASTAGWNTEAFF. The CDR3, as DNA: TGCGCCAGCACAGCAGGGTGGAACACTGAAGCTTTCTTT.

V gene TRBV7-3 combines with J gene TRBJ2-3, with a possible D match to TRBD2 (6 bases). This CDR3 is 17 amino acids long. Between the trimmed V and J ends, which lost 5 bases and 4 bases, there was a span of 22 bases. Germline values: CDR1 SGHTA, CDR2 FQGTGA. The CDR3 DNA follows: TGTGCCAGCAGCCCTCCCCGGGGGTGGGGGGTCTCAGATACGCAGTATTTT. This encodes CASSPPRGWGVSDTQYF.

J is TRBJ1-5 and V is TRBV4-2, with TRBD1 as a possible D gene (5 bases). The V end was cut by 4 bases, the J end by 4 bases, with 8 bases between. CDR3 length: 13 residues. Germline V gives CDR1 LGHNA, CDR2 YNFKEQ. The CDR3 DNA follows: TGTGCCAGCAGCCCGCGGACAAATCAGCCCCAGCATTTT. It codes for CASSPRTNQPQHF.

In this sample, this clone turned up once. The chain employs TRBV6-5 and TRBJ1-2, with TRBD1 as a possible D gene (5 bases). V lost 2 bases and J 7 bases, leaving 20 bases between the germline ends. The CDR3 is 16 residues long. CDR1 and CDR2 (germline): MNHEY, SVGAGI. The CDR3 is CASSYQDEGMGSGYTF. The CDR3 DNA is TGTGCCAGCAGTTACCAGGATGAGGGGATGGGGTCTGGCTACACCTTC.

The J gene is TRBJ1-4, the V gene TRBV6-2 or TRBV6-3; D remains ambiguous. Trimming took 5 bases from V and 4 from J, leaving 11 bases between them. Per germline, CDR1 MNHEY and CDR2 SVGEGT. CDR3 length equals 14 residues. The CDR3 here is CASSRHEINEKLFF. The CDR3 DNA reads as TGTGCCAGCAGTCGACATGAGATTAATGAAAAACTGTTTTTT.

The rearrangement joins TRBV6-5 to TRBJ2-1; unclear D gene. CDR3 length equals 11 residues. Trimming shortened V by 0 bases and J by 8 bases, and 2 bases separated the two germline ends. The germline gives CDR1 MNHEY, CDR2 SVGAGI. DNA for the CDR3: TGTGCCAGCAGTTACTCCCATGAGCAGTTCTTC. Translating gives CASSYSHEQFF.

The chain has TRBV6-1 and TRBJ1-2; D gene ambiguous. The CDR3 loop spans 13 amino acids. Trimming removed 2 bases from V and 3 bases from J, with 7 bases in between. In germline, CDR1 is MNHNS, CDR2 SASEGT. CDR3 nucleotides: TGTGCCAGCAGTGAATCAACTTACTATGGCTACACCTTC. Protein: CASSESTYYGYTF.

The V call is TRBV7-9, the J call TRBJ1-6, with 7 bases identical to TRBD1. This CDR3 region has 13 residues. J lost 14 bases, V lost 5 bases, and 9 bases had no gene match. The germline V gene has CDR1 SEHNR and CDR2 FQNEAQ (reference sequence). The CDR3 DNA reads TGTGCCAGCAGCGTGGACAGGATCAGGTCCCTCCACTTT. Its protein is CASSVDRIRSLHF.

The genes are TRBV5-1 and TRBJ1-3; 10 nucleotides align to TRBD1. The CDR3 sequence is 15 residues long. CDR1 is SGHRS, CDR2 YFSETQ, per germline. V dropped 3 bases and J dropped 5; count of bases not matched to a gene: 5. This CDR3 is CASSSDRGFRNTIYF. For the CDR3, the DNA is TGCGCCAGCAGCTCGGACAGGGGGTTCAGAAACACCATATATTTT. Supplemented by reference TRBV5-1 and TRBJ1-3, the full variable domain reads KAGVTQTPRYLIKTRGQQVTLSCSPISGHRSVSWYQQTPGQGLQFLFEYFSETQRNKGNFPGRFSGRQFSNSRSEMNVSTLELGDSALYLCASSSDRGFRNTIYFGEGSWLTVV.

V gene TRBV12-3 or TRBV12-4 combines with J gene TRBJ1-5; 9 bases are shared with TRBD1. This CDR3 contains 13 residues. J lost 7 bases, V lost 7 bases, and 5 bases had no gene match. CDR3: CASNRQGGQPQHF. The CDR3 DNA is TGTGCCAGCAACCGACAGGGGGGCCAGCCCCAGCATTTT.

As DNA, the CDR3 is TGTGCCAGCAGCCAAGAAAGGAGCGACACCGGGGAGCTGTTTTTT. Translated, it gives CASSQERSDTGELFF. The chain combines TRBV3-1 (or the pseudogene TRBV3-2) with TRBJ2-2; D gene unclear. Germline assignment: CDR1 LGHDT and CDR2 YNNKEL (reference sequence). Trimming stripped 0 bases from V and 3 bases from J, with 8 bases between. CDR3 length equals 15 residues.

The chain employs TRBV6-5 and TRBJ2-7, with 8 nucleotides matching TRBD1. Trimming at V came to 6 bases and at J to 2 bases, leaving 9 bases not matched to a gene. Per germline, CDR1 MNHEY and CDR2 SVGAGI. This CDR3 is 15 amino acids long. The CDR3 sequence is CASRSGGTGAYEQYF. The CDR3, as DNA: TGTGCCAGCAGATCGGGCGGGACAGGAGCCTACGAGCAGTACTTC.

The chain employs TRBV6-5 and TRBJ2-1; TRBD1 agrees at 10 bases. J lost 7 bases, V lost 0 bases, and 6 bases had no gene match. This CDR3 contains 16 residues. Germline assignment: CDR1 MNHEY and CDR2 SVGAGI. The CDR3 reads CASSYSGTGANNEQFF. In nucleotides, the CDR3 is TGTGCCAGCAGTTACTCCGGGACAGGGGCGAATAATGAGCAGTTCTTC.